This TCR beta chain was captured in a study of shared clonotypes between healthy human individuals. Points on this clone: Its antigen remains unidentified.

General study results and limits: Generally, estimated richness proved larger in naive subsets than it did in memory subsets.

When replicate PCRs were run on sorted subsets, they used 200 to 250 ng DNA, tens of thousands of T cell genomes. In the original workflow: Junction-only immunoSEQ data arrived without quality scores, meaning filtering differed. Some clones are missing from TCRdb's copy, which holds only in-frame ones; the method was immunoSEQ multiplex PCR. The V and J calls and clone size were taken over from that table, and D and trimming were inferred from the DNA. Of 1.4 million or so clones in the sample, approximately 98.5% were seen once. This CDR3 region has 15 residues. V was pared by 0 bases and J by 1 base, with 10 bases between. CDR1 and CDR2 (germline): SGDLS, YYNGEE.

This TCR was recovered from a man aged 25 to 45 in good health. The sample comprised naive CD4+ T cells sorted from blood. Subset indicated: CD45RA+ positively selected. V gene TRBV9 combines with J gene TRBJ2-5; maybe TRBD1 (5 bases). The CDR3: CASSVEGRAQETQYF. The DNA for the CDR3 is TGTGCCAGCAGCGTAGAAGGCAGGGCCCAAGAGACCCAGTACTTC.